Below are 20 T cell receptor beta chains sequenced from a single sample in a study of CD8 T cells in ankylosing spondylitis. TCRdb re-analysed the 5' RACE reads in MiXCR, keeping a single row per CDR3 protein. The sample lists 160,000 or so distinct CDR3 sequences; 9.8% were seen once. The material sequenced was blood, either unsorted or a sorted T cell fraction (not recorded which). The origin of the receptors is a female donor with ankylosing spondylitis or in good health (not recorded which).

This clonotype was seen many times. The gene calls are TRBV30 and TRBJ2-1, with a tentative D call TRBD2 (6 bases). This CDR3 is built from 14 residues. Germline loops: CDR1 GTSNPN, CDR2 SVGIG (reference sequence). The germline V and J ends were trimmed by 3 bases and 7 bases, with 16 bases remaining between them. CDR3 DNA: TGTGCCTGGAGAACACTAGCCCGCAGGAATGAGCAGTTCTTC. Translation: CAWRTLARRNEQFF.

This clonotype showed up just a few times. The V call is TRBV2, the J call TRBJ2-1; D ambiguous. The CDR3 covers 11 residues. Trimming shortened V by 7 bases and J by 8 bases, and 9 bases separated the two germline ends. The germline V gene has CDR1 SNHLY and CDR2 FYNNEI. CDR3 sequence reads: CASTRSDEQFF. Here the CDR3 DNA reads TGTGCCAGCACCCGATCGGATGAGCAGTTCTTC.

In this sample, this clonotype turned up a few times. V is TRBV27 and J is TRBJ2-3, with D perhaps matching TRBD2 (5 bases). Germline loops: CDR1 MNHEY, CDR2 SMNVEV (reference sequence). The germline V and J ends were trimmed by 1 base and 3 bases, with 8 bases remaining between them. The length of the CDR3 is 14 residues. The CDR3 sequence is CASSLLTKTDTQYF. The CDR3 nucleotides read TGTGCCAGCAGTTTATTGACTAAGACAGATACGCAGTATTTT.

This clonotype was observed a few times. The chain is built from TRBV27 and TRBJ1-1; the match to TRBD1 covers 7 bases. Germline lookup yields CDR1 MNHEY and CDR2 SMNVEV (reference sequence). V lost 4 bases and J lost 3; bases outside the gene matches: 2. CDR3 length: 13 residues. The CDR3 DNA sequence: TGTGCCAGCAGTTCTGGACAGGACACTGAAGCTTTCTTT. As protein: CASSSGQDTEAFF.

This clonotype was observed at least ten times. The rearrangement uses TRBV2 and TRBJ2-1; 11 bases are a match to TRBD2. Germline V gene sequence: CDR1 SNHLY, CDR2 FYNNEI. This CDR3 region has 15 residues. Trimming at V came to 5 bases and at J to 3 bases, leaving 3 bases not matched to a gene. CDR3 region: CASSPLAGGYNEQFF. The CDR3 bases are TGTGCCAGCAGTCCCCTAGCGGGGGGCTACAATGAGCAGTTCTTC.

The chain joins TRBV5-1 to TRBJ2-1, with D perhaps matching TRBD1 or TRBD2 (5 bases each). The V gene's germline CDR1 is SGHRS and CDR2 YFSETQ. The CDR3 extends over 10 amino acids. V was pared by 5 bases and J by 9 bases, with 6 bases between. CDR3 DNA sequence: TGCGCCAGCAGTGGGACTGAGCAGTTCTTC. This codes for CASSGTEQFF. Full variable domain (remainder filled in from reference TRBV5-1 and TRBJ2-1): KAGVTQTPRYLIKTRGQQVTLSCSPISGHRSVSWYQQTPGQGLQFLFEYFSETQRNKGNFPGRFSGRQFSNSRSEMNVSTLELGDSALYLCASSGTEQFFGPGTRLTVL.

This clonotype was counted only a few times. This chain uses TRBV7-8 with TRBJ2-7; D is unresolved. V gave up 6 bases and J gave up 5 bases, with 17 bases separating them. CDR3 length: 14 residues. The germline CDR1 and CDR2 sequences are SGHVS and FQNEAQ. CDR3 sequence: CASSSATVLHEQYF. The CDR3 bases are TGTGCCAGCAGTTCAGCGACTGTCCTGCACGAGCAGTACTTC. Full variable domain (rest looked up from reference TRBV7-8 and TRBJ2-7): GAGVSQSPRYKVAKRGQDVALRCDPISGHVSLFWYQQALGQGPEFLTYFQNEAQLDKSGLPSDRFFAERPEGSVSTLKIQRTQQEDSAVYLCASSSATVLHEQYFGPGTRLTVT.

This clonotype has only a few counts. CDR3 sequence (DNA): TGCAGTGCTTATAGAGGCTCCTACAATGAGCAGTTCTTC. Encoded protein: CSAYRGSYNEQFF. This chain uses TRBV20-1 with TRBJ2-1; no clear D gene. Trimming removed 5 bases from V and 0 bases from J, with 8 bases in between. In germline, CDR1 is DFQATT, CDR2 SNEGSKA (reference sequence). The CDR3 contains 13 residues.

This clonotype occurred a few times. This chain links TRBV6-1 with TRBJ2-1; 14 bases agree with TRBD2. V trimming: 2 bases; J trimming: 14 bases; junction bases outside the gene matches: 5. The CDR3 length is 14 residues. From germline, CDR1 is MNHNS and CDR2 SASEGT. The CDR3 is CASSESGTSGGEFF. The CDR3 nucleotides are TGTGCCAGCAGTGAATCCGGGACTAGCGGGGGAGAGTTCTTC.

Concerning this clonotype: A much bigger clone sits one base away, suggesting this may be a read error. The gene calls are TRBV25-1 and TRBJ1-1, with D unclear. V lost 8 bases to trimming and J lost 6 bases, with 13 bases between them. Per the germline V gene, CDR1 is MGHDK and CDR2 is SYGVNS. The CDR3 spans 12 residues. CDR3 amino acids: CASRWGMAEAFF. The CDR3 DNA reads TGTGCCAGCCGCTGGGGAATGGCTGAAGCTTTCTTT.

This clonotype was picked up a small number of times. The J gene is TRBJ2-1, the V gene TRBV9; 7 nucleotides align to TRBD2. The germline V gene has CDR1 SGDLS and CDR2 YYNGEE. This CDR3 is built from 15 residues. V was clipped by 4 bases and J by 7 bases; unmatched bases: 11. The CDR3 protein is CASSSPGTKYNEQFF. The DNA of the CDR3 is TGTGCCAGCAGCTCCCCCGGGACTAAGTATAATGAGCAGTTCTTC.

The V call is TRBV4-3, the J call TRBJ2-3, with TRBD2 identical over 10 bases. CDR1 and CDR2 (germline): LGHNA, YSLEER. The CDR3 totals 17 residues. The V segment lost 0 bases and the J segment 1 base; nucleotides outside the gene matches: 4. In nucleotides, the CDR3 is TGCGCCAGCAGCCAAGAAGGTGGGACTAGCGGCACAGATACGCAGTATTTT. Translation gives CASSQEGGTSGTDTQYF.

The J gene is TRBJ2-1, the V gene TRBV7-3, with 7 bases that match TRBD2. This CDR3 is built from 17 residues. CDR1 is SGHTA and CDR2 is FQGTGA in the germline V gene. V trimming: 2 bases; J trimming: 4 bases; junction bases outside the gene matches: 11. This chain's CDR3 is CASSLFPASGSYNEQFF. The CDR3 DNA follows: TGTGCCAGCAGCTTATTCCCCGCTAGCGGATCATACAATGAGCAGTTCTTC.

A few counts support this clonotype. V usage is TRBV20-1 and J usage is TRBJ1-2; TRBD1 matches 11 bases. V gave up 6 bases and J gave up 3 bases; unmatched junction bases: 12. The CDR3 extends over 16 amino acids. The germline V gene encodes CDR1 DFQATT and CDR2 SNEGSKA (reference sequence). The CDR3 reads CSATPGQGGIDYGYTF. In nucleotides, the CDR3 is TGCAGTGCCACACCGGGACAGGGGGGGATCGACTATGGCTACACCTTC.

This clonotype turned up a few times. The chain carries TRBV30 and TRBJ2-7; a weak D match, TRBD2 (6 bases). CDR1 and CDR2 from the germline V gene are GTSNPN and SVGIG (reference sequence). Trimming left V 0 bases short and J 0 bases short, with 12 bases between. This CDR3 contains 15 residues. CDR3 in amino acids: CAWSVSSGSSYEQYF. DNA for the CDR3: TGTGCCTGGAGTGTAAGTAGCGGCTCCTCCTACGAGCAGTACTTC.

This clonotype showed up just a few times. This rearrangement joins TRBV4-3 to TRBJ2-7, with TRBD1 matching 10 bases. V gave up 4 bases and J gave up 0 bases; unmatched junction bases: 6. CDR3 length equals 16 residues. CDR1 is LGHNA, CDR2 YSLEER, per germline. The CDR3 coding sequence is TGCGCCAGCAGCCCCGGGACAGGGGCGAGCTCCTACGAGCAGTACTTC. Amino acids: CASSPGTGASSYEQYF.

V and J are TRBV29-1 and TRBJ1-1; 9 bases are shared with TRBD1. The CDR3 has 16 amino acids. CDR1 and CDR2 from the germline V gene are SQVTM and ANQGSEA. Unmatched junction bases numbered 5, after V lost 0 bases and J lost 0 bases. The CDR3 loop reads CSVEDPGQGLNTEAFF. The CDR3, as DNA: TGCAGCGTTGAAGATCCGGGACAGGGCTTGAACACTGAAGCTTTCTTT.

The gene calls are TRBV25-1 and TRBJ2-7; the match to TRBD2 covers 10 bases. The junction had 13 bases not matched to a gene; V was cut back by 10 bases and J by 1 base. Per the germline V gene, CDR1 is MGHDK and CDR2 is SYGVNS. CDR3 size: 16 residues. The CDR3 loop is CATRGVAGGSSYEQYF. The CDR3, as DNA: TGTGCCACCAGAGGGGTAGCGGGAGGTAGTTCCTACGAGCAGTACTTC.

This CDR3 reads CASSVAEGADTQYF. In DNA, the CDR3 is TGTGCCAGCAGCGTAGCCGAGGGGGCAGATACGCAGTATTTT. J is TRBJ2-3 and V is TRBV9, with a possible D match to TRBD1 (6 bases). Germline V gene lookup returns CDR1 SGDLS and CDR2 YYNGEE. This CDR3 comprises 14 residues. V was cut by 0 bases and J by 4 bases, with 9 bases left in between.

At least ten counts were recorded for this clonotype. The chain combines TRBV9 with TRBJ2-1; a weak D match, TRBD2 (6 bases). Germline V gene data show CDR1 as SGDLS and CDR2 as YYNGEE. Deletions cut 4 bases from V and 0 bases from J, with 8 bases between. The CDR3 consists of 14 residues. The CDR3 spells CASSRGVSYNEQFF. DNA for the CDR3: TGTGCCAGCAGCCGCGGGGTCTCCTACAATGAGCAGTTCTTC.